This T cell receptor (beta chain) originates from a study of HIV-infected children after antiretroviral therapy interruption. The CDR3 spans 17 residues. V trimming: 0 bases; J trimming: 2 bases; junction bases outside the gene matches: 4. CDR1 and CDR2 (germline): MGHRA, YSYEKL. Unique molecular identifiers were included in an RNA-based 3' RACE TCR library. TCRdb used MiXCR to reprocess the 3' RACE reads, holding one entry per CDR3 protein. Here the sample spans about 50,000 distinct CDR3 sequences, 4.3% being singletons. The treatment is: PENTA 11 planned treatment interruption arm or continuous ART arm. This clonotype was counted many times.

V is TRBV4-1 and J is TRBJ2-3; 11 bases align to TRBD2. The receptor's source is a pool of human donors with HIV. Sequenced here: CD45RA+ CD4+ T cells from PBMCs, pooled from several time points, sampled from a donor given antiretroviral therapy, either interrupted or continuous. Regarding subset: naive CD4+ CD45RA+ CD45RO- T cells. In nucleotides, the CDR3 is TGCGCCAGCAGCCAAGAACTACTAGCGGGGGCCACAGATACGCAGTATTTT. Amino acid sequence: CASSQELLAGATDTQYF.